This T cell receptor (beta chain) was recorded in a study of blood T cell repertoires in COVID-19. On the study more broadly: Acute-phase and convalescent COVID-19 samples originated in the United States, Italy and Spain. Sample material is recorded as cDNA or gDNA derived from T cells, B-cell-depleted T cells, or PBMCs.

Germline V lookup: CDR1 GTSNPN, CDR2 SVGIG (reference sequence). This CDR3 spans 13 amino acids. The V and J ends lost 0 bases and 7 bases respectively, with 10 bases between them. Authors' data handling: Reference gene primer amplification gave nucleated cell count estimates. Using immunoSEQ multiplex PCR, the repertoire was profiled, and TCRdb retains in-frame clones only, with some absent. D and trimming come from the DNA, and the V and J calls and clone size come from that table. Of under 450,000 clones listed, roughly 80% are singletons. This rearrangement joins TRBV30 to TRBJ1-5, with D maybe TRBD1 (5 bases). Material for sequencing was peripheral blood. The TCR comes from a human donor with acute or convalescent COVID-19. The donor label of this sample is uncertain. CDR3 nucleotides: TGTGCCTGGAGTGTGGAGGGGTGGCAGCCCCAGCATTTT. This encodes CAWSVEGWQPQHF.